What follows is one T cell receptor (beta chain) and its context. Its target antigen remains unknown. The junction departs from germline at one end; a sequencing error may be responsible. Sequences WSHSY (CDR1) and SAAADI (CDR2) are obtained from the germline V gene. The CDR3 goes from the cysteine to the phenylalanine over 12 residues. Kept here is only the CDR3 DNA, which spans 36 bases and is read in frame from base 1. Blood RNA was extracted from unsorted whole blood with TRIzol reagent; germline DNA came from the DNeasy Blood & Tissue kit. At the time of sampling, the patients had chronic HBV infection and had not received any treatment. Around 4 milliliters of peripheral blood were collected into K2EDTA tubes before surgery. The sample is drawn from a study of tumor-infiltrating lymphocytes in primary liver carcinoma (dated by TCRdb to the late 2010s). Study-level background: Surgical resection was performed in China between late 2015 and 2016 on about 5 patients with histopathologically diagnosed primary liver carcinoma. Hepatocellular carcinoma (four) or combined HCC and intrahepatic cholangiocarcinoma (one) was present in the five patients, who were three men and two women aged 30 to 69 years. The tumors of the five patients were staged as T1-T3 N0M0, with maximum diameters ranging from roughly 4 to 10 cm. The study combined TCRbeta repertoire sequencing, expression microarrays and whole-exome sequencing across five regions of each liver tumor, with adjacent normal tissue and blood. Each sample produced about 3.5 to 8 million productive TCRbeta reads, and read depth showed no significant difference between tissue types. Reproducibility between technical replicate repertoires was high, with correlation coefficients above 0.95 and mean shared-clone rates about 0.89. A total of about 35 specimens from 5 patients went through TCRbeta repertoire sequencing, namely 25 tumor regions, 5 adjacent noncancerous liver tissues and 5 peripheral blood samples.

TCRbeta-specific cDNA was reverse-transcribed from approximately 0.5 ug total RNA using a constant-region primer and ProtoScript II reverse transcriptase. TCRbeta libraries were built with three nested multiplex PCR rounds, a slightly modified ARM-PCR procedure. Each of the first two PCR rounds ran for nine to eleven cycles and used multiplex TRBV1-TRBV30 forward primers together with a Cbeta reverse primer. Sample barcodes and Illumina adapters were attached in a final 25-cycle PCR using Deep VentR polymerase. Before sequencing, amplicons of 200-500 bp were gel-purified using a QIAquick gel extraction kit. TCRbeta amplicons were sequenced on an Illumina HiSeq 2500 with 250-bp paired-end reads. The authors' analysis ran thus. Quality trimming of reads was performed with Trimmomatic v0.33, and paired reads were merged with FLASH v1.2.11 so that full CDR3 sequences could be recovered. V, D and J germline segments were assigned to the rearranged TCRbeta sequences using MiGEC v1.2.1b. VDJtools v1.0.0 computed clonotype statistics and Shannon-Wiener diversity indices. To cut down on sampling bias, every analysis after diversity analysis relied on just the 250 most abundant clonotypes from each sample. The public sequencing data were trimmed at Q25 with fastp and processed into clonotypes with MiXCR by TCRdb, which kept only in-frame beta chains. CDR3 protein sequences are deduplicated, and each keeps its most common genes and DNA. These V and J calls originate from TCRdb's pipeline instead of the authors' own analysis. The sample data list 300,000 to 400,000 distinct CDR3 sequences, and approximately 64% of these were observed just once. About 6% of the sample is held by the ten biggest clonotypes.

Overall results and qualifications from the work: With just 4 or 5 patients in the study, the authors point out that the findings should be validated in a larger study. Because sequencing covered only the TCR beta chain and unpaired alpha chains were not captured, true repertoire diversity is likely underestimated. Compared with blood, tumors had a significantly larger share of the repertoire taken up by the top 250 clones (p = 0.039). Pairs of tumor regions showed greater repertoire overlap (mean about 35%) than tumor-adjacent pairs (roughly 17%) or tumor-blood pairs (around 15%), which is consistent with antigen-driven expansion. Because the samples were bulk and unsorted, CD4+ and CD8+ T cell repertoires could not be compared.

Sequenced sample: peripheral blood. The rearrangement joined TRBV10-2 to TRBJ2-3; the best D guess is TRBD2, with 5 bases matching. The receptor comes from a middle-aged man with primary liver carcinoma and hepatitis B virus infection. The CDR3 region has the sequence CTSSLSVGTQYF. The sequence in DNA is TGCACCAGCAGTCTTAGCGTTGGTACGCAGTATTTT.